The 10 T cell receptor beta chains below come from one sample, sequenced in a study of T cells expressing NK-cell markers. TCRdb re-called the 5' RACE reads and catalogs CDR3 proteins one per entry, DNA excluded. The table lists about 370,000 distinct CDR3 sequences. Material: blood T cells: a sorted CD56 or NKG2C T cell subset, CD4+ or CD8+ T cells, or bulk PBMC T cells (not recorded which). These receptor sequences come from a woman aged 45-59 years in good health.

CDR3 loop: CASSLIRGNQPQHF. The V and J genes are TRBV6-6 and TRBJ1-5. Germline CDR1 is MNHNY and CDR2 is SVGAGI (reference sequence). The CDR3 runs 14 residues.

This sequence joins TRBV5-1 and TRBJ2-2; the TCRdb D gene call, TRBD1, has no DNA to confirm it. The CDR3 has 15 residues. The germline V gene encodes CDR1 SGHRS and CDR2 YFSETQ. The CDR3 protein is CASSPDRVDTGELFF.

The chain combines TRBV18 with TRBJ2-7; checking the TCRdb D call of TRBD1 is not possible without DNA. The CDR3 loop spans 13 amino acids. The germline gives CDR1 KGHSH, CDR2 LQKENI. The CDR3 sequence: CASSRDRNYEQYF.

The rearrangement joins TRBV7-2 to TRBJ1-5; with no DNA, the TCRdb D assignment of TRBD1 cannot be verified. The CDR3 length is 14 residues. The V gene's germline CDR1 is SGHTA and CDR2 FQGNSA. Here the CDR3 reads CASSTTGKGQPQHF.

The V call is TRBV12-3 or TRBV12-4, the J call TRBJ2-5; no DNA is available, so the TRBD1 call from TCRdb remains unchecked. CDR3 length equals 12 residues. This CDR3 is CASSSPSETQYF.

This chain links TRBV7-9 with TRBJ2-2; TCRdb proposes TRBD1, but this gene call is untestable without DNA. Germline V CDR1 and CDR2: SEHNR, FQNEAQ (reference sequence). The CDR3 runs 18 residues. CDR3 sequence: CASSPLPGTNSRSGELFF.

V usage is TRBV29-1 and J usage is TRBJ2-3; TCRdb picks TRBD1, but there is no DNA to check that call. Germline values: CDR1 SQVTM, CDR2 ANQGSEA. The CDR3 spans 14 residues. The CDR3 here is CSVAPGDRTDTQYF.

This rearrangement joins TRBV5-1 to TRBJ2-4; no DNA is available, so the TRBD2 call from TCRdb remains unchecked. The CDR3 contains 19 residues. CDR1 and CDR2 (germline): SGHRS, YFSETQ. The CDR3 sequence: CASSSQTAGGVGDKNIQYF.

The chain recombines TRBV5-1 with TRBJ2-3; the TRBD1 assignment by TCRdb is unverifiable without DNA. The CDR3 contains 14 residues. Germline CDR1 is SGHRS and CDR2 is YFSETQ. The CDR3 loop reads CASTPRTSTDTQYF.

This chain uses TRBV2 with TRBJ2-5; there is no DNA to check the TCRdb D call of TRBD1. The germline gives CDR1 SNHLY, CDR2 FYNNEI. The CDR3 extends over 16 amino acids. CDR3 loop: CASRFAIGTGHETQYF.